This TCR beta chain was found in a study of blood T cell repertoires in COVID-19. In the source study's methods: Amplification with reference gene primers provided the estimates of nucleated cell counts. Libraries were prepared by immunoSEQ multiplex PCR; TCRdb keeps only in-frame clonotypes and omits some of them. D and trimming were read from the DNA, whereas the V and J calls and clone size are those reported in that table. The profile shows 180,000 or so clones, more than 75% of them singletons. From germline, CDR1 is MDHEN and CDR2 SYDVKM. The CDR3 runs to 13 residues. V dropped 5 bases and J dropped 7; count of bases not matched to a gene: 6.

Sequencing used peripheral blood. The receptor's source is a woman in her seventies with acute or convalescent COVID-19. The chain carries TRBV28 and TRBJ1-2; 8 bases align to TRBD1. The CDR3: CASSRDRPTGYTF. The CDR3 coding sequence is TGTGCCAGCAGTCGGGACAGGCCCACTGGCTACACCTTC.